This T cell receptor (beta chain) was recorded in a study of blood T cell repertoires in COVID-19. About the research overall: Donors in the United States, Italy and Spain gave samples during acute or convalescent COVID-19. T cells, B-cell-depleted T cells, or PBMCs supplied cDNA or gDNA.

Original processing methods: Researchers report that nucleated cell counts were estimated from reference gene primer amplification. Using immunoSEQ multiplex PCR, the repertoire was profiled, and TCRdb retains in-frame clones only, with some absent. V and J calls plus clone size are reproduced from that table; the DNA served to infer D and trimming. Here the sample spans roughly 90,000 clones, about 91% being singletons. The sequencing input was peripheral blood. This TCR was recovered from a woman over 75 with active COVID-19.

The CDR3 DNA follows: TGTGCCAGCAGCCCGACGGGTACCTACGAGCAGTACTTC. Encoded protein: CASSPTGTYEQYF. The chain uses TRBV3-1 (or the pseudogene TRBV3-2) and TRBJ2-7; unclear D gene. Trimming removed 4 bases from V and 2 bases from J, with 9 bases in between. CDR3 size: 13 residues. From germline, CDR1 is LGHDT and CDR2 YNNKEL (reference sequence).